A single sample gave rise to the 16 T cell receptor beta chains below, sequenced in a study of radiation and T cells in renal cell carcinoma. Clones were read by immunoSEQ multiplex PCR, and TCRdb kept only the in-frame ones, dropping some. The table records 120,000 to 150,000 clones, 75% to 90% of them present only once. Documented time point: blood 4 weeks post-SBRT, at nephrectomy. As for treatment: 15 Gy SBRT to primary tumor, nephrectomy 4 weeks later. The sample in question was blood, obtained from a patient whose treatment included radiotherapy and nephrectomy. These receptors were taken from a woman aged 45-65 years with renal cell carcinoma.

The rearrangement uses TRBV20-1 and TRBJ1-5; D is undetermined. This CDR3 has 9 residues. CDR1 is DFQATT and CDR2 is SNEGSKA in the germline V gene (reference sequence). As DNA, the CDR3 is TGCAGGGTCCGATCGCCCCAGCATTTT. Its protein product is CRVRSPQHF.

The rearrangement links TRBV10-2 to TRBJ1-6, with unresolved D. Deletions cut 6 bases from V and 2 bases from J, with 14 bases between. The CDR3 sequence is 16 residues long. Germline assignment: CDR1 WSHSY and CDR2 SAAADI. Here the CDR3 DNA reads TGCGCCAGCAGCGATAGGCCGGACCCCTATAATTCACCCCTCCACTTT. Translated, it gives CASSDRPDPYNSPLHF.

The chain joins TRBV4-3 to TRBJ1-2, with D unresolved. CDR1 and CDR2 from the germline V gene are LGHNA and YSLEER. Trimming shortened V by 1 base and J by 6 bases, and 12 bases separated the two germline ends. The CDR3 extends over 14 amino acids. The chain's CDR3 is CASSQGAGRDGYTF. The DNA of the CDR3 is TGCGCCAGCAGCCAAGGGGCAGGAAGGGATGGCTACACCTTC.

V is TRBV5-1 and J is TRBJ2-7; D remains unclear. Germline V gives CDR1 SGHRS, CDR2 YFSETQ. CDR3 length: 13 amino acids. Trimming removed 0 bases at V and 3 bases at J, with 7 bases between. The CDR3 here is CASSLAADYEQYF. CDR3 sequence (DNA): TGCGCCAGCAGCTTGGCCGCAGACTACGAGCAGTACTTC.

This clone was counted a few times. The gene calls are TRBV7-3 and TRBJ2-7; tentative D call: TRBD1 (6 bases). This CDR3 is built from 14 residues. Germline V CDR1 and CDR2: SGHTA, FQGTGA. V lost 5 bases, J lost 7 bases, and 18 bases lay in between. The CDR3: CASSLDPKGTEQYF. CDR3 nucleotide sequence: TGTGCCAGCAGCCTGGACCCGAAGGGGACAGAGCAGTACTTC.

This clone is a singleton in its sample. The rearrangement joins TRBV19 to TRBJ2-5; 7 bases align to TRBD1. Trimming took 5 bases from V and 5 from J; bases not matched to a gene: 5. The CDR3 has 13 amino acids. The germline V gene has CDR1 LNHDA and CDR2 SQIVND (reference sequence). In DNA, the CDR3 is TGTGCCAGTAGTGGTCACAGGGGTGAGACCCAGTACTTC. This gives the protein CASSGHRGETQYF.

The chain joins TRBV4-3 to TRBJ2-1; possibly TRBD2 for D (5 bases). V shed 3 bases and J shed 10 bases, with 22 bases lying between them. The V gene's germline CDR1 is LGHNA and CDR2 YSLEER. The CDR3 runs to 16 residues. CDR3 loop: CASSHVSGLEAREQFF. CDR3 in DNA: TGCGCCAGCAGCCACGTCTCGGGCTTGGAGGCGAGGGAGCAGTTCTTC.

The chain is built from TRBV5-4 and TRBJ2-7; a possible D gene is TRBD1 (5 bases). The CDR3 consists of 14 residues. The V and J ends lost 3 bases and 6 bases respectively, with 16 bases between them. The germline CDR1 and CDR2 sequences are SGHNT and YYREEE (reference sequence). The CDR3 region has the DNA TGTGCCAGCAGCTCTTGGACAACCCGCCTCGAGCAGTACTTC. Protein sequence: CASSSWTTRLEQYF. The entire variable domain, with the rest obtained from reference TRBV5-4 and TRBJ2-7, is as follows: ETGVTQSPTHLIKTRGQQVTLRCSSQSGHNTVSWYQQALGQGPQFIFQYYREEENGRGNFPPRFSGLQFPNYSSELNVNALELDDSALYLCASSSWTTRLEQYFGPGTRLTVT.

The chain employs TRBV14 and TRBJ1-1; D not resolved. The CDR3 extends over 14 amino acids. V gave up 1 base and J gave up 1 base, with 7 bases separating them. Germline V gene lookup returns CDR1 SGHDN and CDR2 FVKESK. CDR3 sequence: CASSQVSGNTEAFF. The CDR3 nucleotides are TGTGCCAGCAGCCAAGTTTCAGGGAACACTGAAGCTTTCTTT.

The CDR3 loop is CASSSWERGYEQYF. The CDR3 DNA reads as TGTGCCAGCAGCTCTTGGGAGCGGGGGTACGAGCAGTACTTC. This sequence joins TRBV7-9 and TRBJ2-7; 8 bases match TRBD2. The germline gives CDR1 SEHNR, CDR2 FQNEAQ (reference sequence). V dropped 4 bases and J dropped 4; count of bases not matched to a gene: 6. The CDR3 consists of 14 residues.

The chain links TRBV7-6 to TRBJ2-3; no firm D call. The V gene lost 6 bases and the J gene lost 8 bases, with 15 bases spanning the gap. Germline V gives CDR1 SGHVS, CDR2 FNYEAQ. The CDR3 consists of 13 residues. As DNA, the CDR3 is TGTGCCAGCAGTTCGCGAGGCGGAAGTACGCAGTATTTT. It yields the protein CASSSRGGSTQYF.

DNA for the CDR3: TGTGCCAGCAGTGAAGGGGCCTATATCAATGAGCAGTTCTTC. Amino acids: CASSEGAYINEQFF. The V call is TRBV2, the J call TRBJ2-1; D gene unclear. The V end was cut by 1 base, the J end by 6 bases, with 10 bases between. Germline CDR1 and CDR2: SNHLY and FYNNEI. There are 14 residues in the CDR3.

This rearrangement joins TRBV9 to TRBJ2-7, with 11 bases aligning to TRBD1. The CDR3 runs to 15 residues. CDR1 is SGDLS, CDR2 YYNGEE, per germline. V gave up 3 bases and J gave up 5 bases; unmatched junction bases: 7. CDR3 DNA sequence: TGTGCCAGCAGCGCAATCCCGGACAGGGGGCACGAGCAGTACTTC. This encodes CASSAIPDRGHEQYF.

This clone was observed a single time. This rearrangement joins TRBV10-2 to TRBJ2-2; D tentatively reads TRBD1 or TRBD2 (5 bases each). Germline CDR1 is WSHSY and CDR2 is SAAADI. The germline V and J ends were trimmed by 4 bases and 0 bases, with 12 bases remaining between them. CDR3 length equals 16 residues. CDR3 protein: CASSGPQGPNTGELFF. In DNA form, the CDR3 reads TGCGCCAGCAGTGGCCCCCAGGGACCGAACACCGGGGAGCTGTTTTTT.

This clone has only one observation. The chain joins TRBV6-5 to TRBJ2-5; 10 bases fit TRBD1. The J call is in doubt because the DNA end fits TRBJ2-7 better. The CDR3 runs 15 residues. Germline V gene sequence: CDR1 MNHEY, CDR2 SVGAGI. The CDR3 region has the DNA TGTGCCAGCAGTCCCGGGACAGGGGCATCCTACGAGCAGTACTTC. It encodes CASSPGTGASYEQYF.

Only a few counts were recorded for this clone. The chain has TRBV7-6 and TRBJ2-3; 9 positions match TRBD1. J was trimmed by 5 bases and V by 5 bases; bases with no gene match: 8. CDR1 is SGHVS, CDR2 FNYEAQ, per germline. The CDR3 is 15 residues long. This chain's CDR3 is CASSPADRGRDTQYF. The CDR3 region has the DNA TGTGCCAGCAGCCCCGCGGACAGGGGAAGAGATACGCAGTATTTT.